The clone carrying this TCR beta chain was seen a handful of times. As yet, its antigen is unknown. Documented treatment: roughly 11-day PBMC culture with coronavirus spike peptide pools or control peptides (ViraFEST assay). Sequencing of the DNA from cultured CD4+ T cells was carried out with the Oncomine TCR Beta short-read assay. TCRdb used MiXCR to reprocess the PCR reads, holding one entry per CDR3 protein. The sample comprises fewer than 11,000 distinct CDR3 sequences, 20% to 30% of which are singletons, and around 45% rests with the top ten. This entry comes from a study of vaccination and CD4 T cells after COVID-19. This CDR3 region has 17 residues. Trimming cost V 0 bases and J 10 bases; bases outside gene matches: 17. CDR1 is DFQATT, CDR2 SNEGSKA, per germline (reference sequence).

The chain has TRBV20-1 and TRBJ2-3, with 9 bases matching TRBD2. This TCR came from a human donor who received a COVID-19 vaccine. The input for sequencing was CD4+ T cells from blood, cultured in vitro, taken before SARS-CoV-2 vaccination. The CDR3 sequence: CSARDLFGGGAVDSQYF. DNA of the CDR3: TGCAGTGCTAGAGATCTATTCGGCGGGGGGGCCGTGGACTCGCAGTATTTT.